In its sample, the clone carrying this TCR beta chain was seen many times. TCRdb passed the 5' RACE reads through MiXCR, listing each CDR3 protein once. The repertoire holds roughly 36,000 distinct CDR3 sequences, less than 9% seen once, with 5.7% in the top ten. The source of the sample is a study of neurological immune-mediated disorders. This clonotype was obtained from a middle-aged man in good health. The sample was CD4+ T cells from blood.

CDR3 protein: CASSLRGFQPQHF. The DNA of the CDR3 is TGTGCCAGCAGTTTAAGAGGGTTTCAGCCCCAGCATTTT. The chain carries TRBV27 and TRBJ1-5; D ambiguous. CDR1 and CDR2 from the germline V gene are MNHEY and SMNVEV (reference sequence). This CDR3 is built from 13 residues. Trimming cost V 2 bases and J 6 bases, with 8 bases left between them.